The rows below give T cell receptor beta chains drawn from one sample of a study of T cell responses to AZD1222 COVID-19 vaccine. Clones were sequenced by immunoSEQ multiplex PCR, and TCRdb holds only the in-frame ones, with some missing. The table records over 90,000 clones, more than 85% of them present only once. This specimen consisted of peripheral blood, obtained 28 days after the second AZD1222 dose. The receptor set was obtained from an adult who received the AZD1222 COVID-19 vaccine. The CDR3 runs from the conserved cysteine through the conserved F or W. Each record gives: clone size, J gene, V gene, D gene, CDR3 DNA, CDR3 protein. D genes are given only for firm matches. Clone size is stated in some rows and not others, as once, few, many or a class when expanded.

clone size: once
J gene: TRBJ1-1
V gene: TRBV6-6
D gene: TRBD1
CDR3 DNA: TGTGCCAGCAGTTACTCGGGACAGGGAGCTACTGAAGCTTTCTTT
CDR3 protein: CASSYSGQGATEAFF

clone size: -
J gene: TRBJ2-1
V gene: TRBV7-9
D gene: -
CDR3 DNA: TGTGCCAGCAGCAGCTACAGGGATGAGCAGTTCTTC
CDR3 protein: CASSSYRDEQFF

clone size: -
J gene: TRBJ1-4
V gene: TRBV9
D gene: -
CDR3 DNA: TGTGCCAGCAGCGTAGGAGGGGATGAAAAACTGTTTTTT
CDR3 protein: CASSVGGDEKLFF

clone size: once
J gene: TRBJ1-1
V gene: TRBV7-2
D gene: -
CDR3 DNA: TGTGCCAGCAGCTTAGAACCAGGAGGTTTGGGCACTGAAGCTTTCTTT
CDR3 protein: CASSLEPGGLGTEAFF

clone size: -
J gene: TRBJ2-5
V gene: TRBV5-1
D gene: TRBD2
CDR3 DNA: TGCGCCAGCAGCCCGGGACTAGCGGGGGCCCAAGAGACCCAGTACTTC
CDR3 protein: CASSPGLAGAQETQYF

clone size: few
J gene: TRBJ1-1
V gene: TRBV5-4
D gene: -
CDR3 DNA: TGTGCCAGCAGCCCGGCCGGTGGAGGAGACACTGAAGCTTTCTTT
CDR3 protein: CASSPAGGGDTEAFF

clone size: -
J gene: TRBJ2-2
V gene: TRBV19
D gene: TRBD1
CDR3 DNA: TGTGCCAGTAGTATAGATCCGGGCAGGGGGCGGGAGCTGTTTTTT
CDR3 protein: CASSIDPGRGRELFF

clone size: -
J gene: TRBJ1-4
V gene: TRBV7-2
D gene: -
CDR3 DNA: TGTGCCAGCAGCTTATTAGGGATTAATGAAAAACTGTTTTTT
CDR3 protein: CASSLLGINEKLFF

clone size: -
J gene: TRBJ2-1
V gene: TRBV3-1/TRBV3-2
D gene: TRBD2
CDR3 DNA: TGTGCCAGCAGCCAAGATAGCGGGGGCCCCGGGCATGAGCAGTTCTTC
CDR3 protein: CASSQDSGGPGHEQFF

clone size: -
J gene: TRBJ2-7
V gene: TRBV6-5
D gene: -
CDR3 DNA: TGTGCCAGCAGGGACAAGTCCGCCGAGGGGTACGAGCAGTACTTC
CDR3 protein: CASRDKSAEGYEQYF

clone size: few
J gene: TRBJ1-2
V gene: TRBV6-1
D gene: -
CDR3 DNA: TGTGCCAGCAGTGAAAGTAAGGGTGGAGGCTACACCTTC
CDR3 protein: CASSESKGGGYTF

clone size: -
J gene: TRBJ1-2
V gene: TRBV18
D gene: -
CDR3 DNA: TGTGCCAGCTCACCATCTTCAGGGGACTATGGCTACACCTTC
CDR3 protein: CASSPSSGDYGYTF

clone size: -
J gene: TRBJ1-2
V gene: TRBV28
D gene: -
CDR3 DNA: TGTGCCAGCAGTCCGCCCGTTCGCGGGACTAACTATGGCTACACCTTC
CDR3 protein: CASSPPVRGTNYGYTF

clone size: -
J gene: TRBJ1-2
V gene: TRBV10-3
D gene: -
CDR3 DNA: TGTGCCATCAGTGAGGAATTGACGAGCTATGGCTACACCTTC
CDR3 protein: CAISEELTSYGYTF

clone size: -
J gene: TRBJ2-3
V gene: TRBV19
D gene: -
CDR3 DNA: TGTGCCAGTAGTATTGGGGCTACGCAGTATTTT
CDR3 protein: CASSIGATQYF

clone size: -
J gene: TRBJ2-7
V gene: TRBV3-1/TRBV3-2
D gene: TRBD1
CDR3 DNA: TGTGCCAGCAGCCCGACAGGGGGCCGCGAGCAGTACTTC
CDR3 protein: CASSPTGGREQYF

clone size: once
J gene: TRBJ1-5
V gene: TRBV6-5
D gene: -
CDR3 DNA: TGTGCCAGCAGGCGCACAGGGCTAAATCAGCCCCAGCATTTT
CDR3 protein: CASRRTGLNQPQHF

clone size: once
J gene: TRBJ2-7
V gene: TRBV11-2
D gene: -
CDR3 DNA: TGTGCCAGCAGCCCCGGCTACGAGCAGTACTTC
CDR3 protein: CASSPGYEQYF

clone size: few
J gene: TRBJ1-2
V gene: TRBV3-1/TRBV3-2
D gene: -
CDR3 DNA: TGTGCCAGCAGCCAAGTTGGGTTCTATGGCTACACCTTC
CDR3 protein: CASSQVGFYGYTF

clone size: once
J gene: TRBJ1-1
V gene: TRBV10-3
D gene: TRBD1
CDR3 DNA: TGTGCCATCAGCTCCGGGACAGGCTGGAACACTGAAGCTTTCTTT
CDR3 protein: CAISSGTGWNTEAFF

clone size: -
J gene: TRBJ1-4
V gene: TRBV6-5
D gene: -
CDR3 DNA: TGTGCCAGCAGGCCCGGAAGTAGTGAAAAACTGTTTTTT
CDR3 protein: CASRPGSSEKLFF

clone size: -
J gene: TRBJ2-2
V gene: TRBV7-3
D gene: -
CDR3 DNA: TGTGCCAGCAGCTTAGTTCCGGCAGGTCGGGGCACCGGGGAGCTGTTTTTT
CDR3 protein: CASSLVPAGRGTGELFF

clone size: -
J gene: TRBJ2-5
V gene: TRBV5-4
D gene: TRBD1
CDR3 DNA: TGTGCCAGCACCCCGGACAGGGGACAAGAGACCCAGTACTTC
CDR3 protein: CASTPDRGQETQYF

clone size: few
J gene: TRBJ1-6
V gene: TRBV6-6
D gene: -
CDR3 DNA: TGTGCCAGCAGTCGGGACGATAATTCACCCCTCCACTTT
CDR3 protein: CASSRDDNSPLHF

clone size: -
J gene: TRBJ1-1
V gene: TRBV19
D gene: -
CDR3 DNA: TGTGCCAGTAGTCCTTTTCTAGGGGATGGTTCTACTGAAGCTTTCTTT
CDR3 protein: CASSPFLGDGSTEAFF

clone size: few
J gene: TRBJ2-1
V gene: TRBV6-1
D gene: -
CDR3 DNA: TGTGCCAGCAGTGACGGGATGGTGCGGGCCTACAATGAGCAGTTCTTC
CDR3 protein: CASSDGMVRAYNEQFF

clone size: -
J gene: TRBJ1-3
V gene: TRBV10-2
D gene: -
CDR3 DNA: TGCGCCAGCAGTGTGGGAGCCGGAAACACCATATATTTT
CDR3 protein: CASSVGAGNTIYF

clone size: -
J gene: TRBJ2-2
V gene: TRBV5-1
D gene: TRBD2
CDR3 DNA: TGCGCCAGCAGCTTGATGCTAGCGGGGGGCCTGTACACCGGGGAGCTGTTTTTT
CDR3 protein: CASSLMLAGGLYTGELFF